Following are 11 T cell receptor beta chains from one sample sequenced in a study of shared clonotypes between healthy human individuals. Sequencing was performed with immunoSEQ multiplex PCR; in TCRdb, only in-frame clones are kept and a portion is missing. This sample has about 1 million clones, with about 75% found just once. Sample: memory CD4+ T cells sorted from blood. Sample subset: CD45RA-negative fraction. Receptor source: a man younger than 35 in good health.

This chain joins TRBV5-4 and TRBJ2-3, with D unclear. The CDR3 covers 14 residues. CDR1 and CDR2 (germline): SGHNT, YYREEE (reference sequence). Deletions cut 0 bases from V and 4 bases from J, with 9 bases between. The CDR3 DNA sequence: TGTGCCAGCAGCTTGGAAACTTCGGCAGATACGCAGTATTTT. It translates to CASSLETSADTQYF.

The genes are TRBV2 and TRBJ2-3, with TRBD1 as a possible D gene (6 bases). CDR1 is SNHLY and CDR2 is FYNNEI in the germline V gene. The CDR3 is made up of 14 amino acids. Trimming took 6 bases from V and 4 from J, leaving 14 bases between them. CDR3 amino acids: CASSSNRDPDTQYF. The DNA for the CDR3 is TGTGCCAGCAGCTCGAACAGGGACCCAGATACGCAGTATTTT.

CDR3 DNA sequence: TGTGCCAGCAGCTTAGCAGGCGTCTCTGAGCAGTTCTTC. This codes for CASSLAGVSEQFF. The chain couples TRBV7-6 to TRBJ2-1; no firm D call. V was trimmed by 0 bases and J by 9 bases, leaving 9 bases between them. This CDR3 contains 13 residues. Germline CDR1 is SGHVS and CDR2 is FNYEAQ.

A remark on this clone: A clone one base away is much larger, so this may be a read error. V and J are TRBV7-9 and TRBJ1-3; 12 bases line up with TRBD1. The germline CDR1 and CDR2 sequences are SEHNR and FQNEAQ (reference sequence). The CDR3 spans 15 residues. Germline trimming cut 5 bases from V and 2 bases from J; bases unmatched to any gene: 1. The CDR3 coding sequence is TGTGCCAGCAGCCGGGACAGGGGGCCTGGAAACACCATATATTTT. This translates into CASSRDRGPGNTIYF.

The chain is built from TRBV7-9 and TRBJ2-2; tentatively, D is TRBD1 (6 bases). CDR1 is SEHNR, CDR2 FQNEAQ, per germline (reference sequence). V lost 5 bases, J lost 1 base, and 11 bases lay in between. The CDR3 contains 15 residues. The CDR3 here is CASSPGHMNTGELFF. CDR3 coding DNA: TGTGCCAGCAGCCCGGGACATATGAACACCGGGGAGCTGTTTTTT. Full variable domain (remainder filled in from reference TRBV7-9 and TRBJ2-2): DTGVSQNPRHKITKRGQNVTFRCDPISEHNRLYWYRQTLGQGPEFLTYFQNEAQLEKSRLLSDRFSAERPKGSFSTLEIQRTEQGDSAMYLCASSPGHMNTGELFFGEGSRLTVL.

This clone came up a few times. J is TRBJ2-1 and V is TRBV7-2, with TRBD2 identical over 15 bases. Per the germline V gene, CDR1 is SGHTA and CDR2 is FQGNSA. V was clipped by 3 bases and J by 10 bases; unmatched bases: 7. The CDR3 is made up of 16 amino acids. The CDR3 is CASSLSPGLAGGEQFF. CDR3 nucleotides: TGTGCCAGCAGCTTGTCTCCGGGACTAGCGGGAGGCGAGCAGTTCTTC.

The chain has TRBV27 and TRBJ1-4; 9 bases match TRBD1. Germline V gives CDR1 MNHEY, CDR2 SMNVEV (reference sequence). This CDR3 is built from 14 residues. Trimming at V came to 6 bases and at J to 5 bases, leaving 4 bases not matched to a gene. The CDR3 DNA sequence: TGTGCCAGCAGGAAACAGGGGGCGAATGAAAAACTGTTTTTT. This sequence encodes CASRKQGANEKLFF.

With regard to this clone: One end of the junction varies from germline; a read error may be responsible. The chain uses TRBV5-1 and TRBJ1-1, with D unresolved. The CDR3 totals 11 residues. The germline gives CDR1 SGHRS, CDR2 YFSETQ. CDR3 amino acids: CASSSFSEAFF. The CDR3 DNA reads TGTGCCAGCAGCTCGTTTTCCGAAGCTTTCTTT.

The rearrangement joins TRBV5-5 to TRBJ1-1; tentatively, D is TRBD1 (5 bases). The CDR3 runs to 12 residues. V was cut by 0 bases and J by 11 bases, with 11 bases left in between. Germline lookup yields CDR1 SGHKS and CDR2 YYEKEE (reference sequence). Written as DNA, the CDR3 is TGTGCCAGCAGCTTGGCCGCAGGGTGGGCTTTCTTT. This gives the protein CASSLAAGWAFF.

The V gene is TRBV6-4, the J gene TRBJ2-7; the D gene is possibly TRBD1 (6 bases). The V gene's germline CDR1 is MRHNA and CDR2 SNTAGT. Trimming left V 6 bases short and J 6 bases short, with 15 bases between. The CDR3 contains 13 residues. The CDR3 protein is CASSRAGGSEQYF. The CDR3 DNA reads as TGTGCCAGCAGCCGGGCTGGGGGCTCCGAGCAGTACTTC.

The chain is built from TRBV27 and TRBJ2-1; 8 nucleotides line up with TRBD2. Trimming removed 8 bases from V and 1 base from J; junction bases left unmatched: 13. Per germline, CDR1 MNHEY and CDR2 SMNVEV (reference sequence). The CDR3 covers 17 residues. This CDR3 is CASGPRSGGLSYNEQFF. DNA for the CDR3: TGTGCCAGCGGTCCTAGAAGCGGGGGATTATCCTACAATGAGCAGTTCTTC.